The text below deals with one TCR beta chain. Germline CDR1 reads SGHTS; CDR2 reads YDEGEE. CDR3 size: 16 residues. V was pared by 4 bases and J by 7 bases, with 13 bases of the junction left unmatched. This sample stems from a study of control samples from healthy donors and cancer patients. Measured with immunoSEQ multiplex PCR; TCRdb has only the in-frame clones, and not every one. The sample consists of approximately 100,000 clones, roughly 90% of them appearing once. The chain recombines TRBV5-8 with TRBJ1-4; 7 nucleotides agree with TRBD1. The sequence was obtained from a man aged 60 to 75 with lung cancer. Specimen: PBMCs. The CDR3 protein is CASSDGTQGFSEKLFF. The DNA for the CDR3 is TGTGCCAGCAGCGACGGTACACAGGGGTTCAGTGAAAAACTGTTTTTT.